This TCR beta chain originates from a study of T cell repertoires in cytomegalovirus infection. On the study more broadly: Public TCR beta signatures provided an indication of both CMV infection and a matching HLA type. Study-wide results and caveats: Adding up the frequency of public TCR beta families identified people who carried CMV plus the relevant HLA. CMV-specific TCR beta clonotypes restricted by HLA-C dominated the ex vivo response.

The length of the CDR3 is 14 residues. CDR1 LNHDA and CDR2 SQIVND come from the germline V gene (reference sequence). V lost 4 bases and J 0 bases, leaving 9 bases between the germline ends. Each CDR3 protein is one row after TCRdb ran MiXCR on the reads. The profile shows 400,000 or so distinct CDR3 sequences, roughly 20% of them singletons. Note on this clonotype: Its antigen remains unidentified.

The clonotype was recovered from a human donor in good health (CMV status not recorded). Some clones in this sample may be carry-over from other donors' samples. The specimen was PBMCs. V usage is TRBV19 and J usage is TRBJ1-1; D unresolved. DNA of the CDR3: TGTGCCAGTAGTACGATATCGGTGAACACTGAAGCTTTCTTT. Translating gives CASSTISVNTEAFF. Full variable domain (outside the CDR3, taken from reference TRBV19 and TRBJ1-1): DGGITQSPKYLFRKEGQNVTLSCEQNLNHDAMYWYRQDPGQGLRLIYYSQIVNDFQKGDIAEGYSVSREKKESFPLTVTSAQKNPTAFYLCASSTISVNTEAFFGQGTRLTVV.